This TCR beta chain is drawn from a study of regulatory T cells in long-lasting Graves disease. From germline, CDR1 is SGHAT and CDR2 FQNNGV. CDR3 length: 16 amino acids. V was pared by 4 bases and J by 5 bases, with 13 bases of the junction left unmatched. Investigators prepared the TCR beta libraries by applying iRepertoire HTBI primers and Arm-PCR of CDR3 regions. TCRdb re-called the multiplex PCR reads through MiXCR, storing one row per CDR3 protein. The sample holds about 540,000 distinct CDR3 sequences, roughly 13% seen once. This clonotype came up many times. Time point noted: newly diagnosed GD, antithyroid drugs for less than 3 months. With RNA extracted from PBMCs as input, the TCR library was made. These data were also filed under a second study, of T cells in Graves' hyperthyroidism and ophthalmopathy. That work adds: By a 13 V-J model, ophthalmopathy was set apart from stable hyperthyroidism.

This TCR was sampled from a man in his thirties or forties with Graves disease. The sequences come from peripheral blood mononuclear cells (PBMCs), collected at new diagnosis, from a patient treated with antithyroid drugs. The chain combines TRBV11-2 with TRBJ2-7; 8 bases fit TRBD2. The CDR3 spells CASSYMGGGSGNEQYF. In DNA form, the CDR3 reads TGTGCCAGCAGCTATATGGGGGGGGGTAGCGGGAACGAGCAGTACTTC.